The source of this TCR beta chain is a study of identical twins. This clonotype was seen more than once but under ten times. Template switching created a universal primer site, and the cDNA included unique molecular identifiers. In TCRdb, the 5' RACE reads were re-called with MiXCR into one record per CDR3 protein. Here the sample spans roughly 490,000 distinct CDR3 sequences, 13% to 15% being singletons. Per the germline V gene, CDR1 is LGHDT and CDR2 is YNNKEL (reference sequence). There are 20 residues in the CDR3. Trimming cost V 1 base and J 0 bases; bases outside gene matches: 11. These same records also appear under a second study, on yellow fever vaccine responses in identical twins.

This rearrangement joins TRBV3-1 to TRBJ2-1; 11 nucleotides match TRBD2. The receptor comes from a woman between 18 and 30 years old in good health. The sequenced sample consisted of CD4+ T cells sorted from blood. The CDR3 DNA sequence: TGTGCCAGCAGCCAAGTATATGGACTAGCGGGTCCGAGCTCCTACAATGAGCAGTTCTTC. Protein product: CASSQVYGLAGPSSYNEQFF.